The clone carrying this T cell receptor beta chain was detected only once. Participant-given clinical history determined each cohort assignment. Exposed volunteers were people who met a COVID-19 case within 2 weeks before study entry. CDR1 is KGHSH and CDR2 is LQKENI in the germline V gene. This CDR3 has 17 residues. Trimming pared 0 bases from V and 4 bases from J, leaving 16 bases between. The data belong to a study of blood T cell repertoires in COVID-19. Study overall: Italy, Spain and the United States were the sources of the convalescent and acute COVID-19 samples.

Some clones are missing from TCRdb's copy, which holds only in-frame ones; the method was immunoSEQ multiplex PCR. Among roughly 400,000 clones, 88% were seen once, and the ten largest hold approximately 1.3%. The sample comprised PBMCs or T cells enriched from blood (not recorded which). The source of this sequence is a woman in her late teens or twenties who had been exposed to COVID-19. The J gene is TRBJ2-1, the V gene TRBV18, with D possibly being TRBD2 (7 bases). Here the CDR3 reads CASSPPAGAQTYNEQFF. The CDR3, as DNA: TGTGCCAGCTCACCACCTGCGGGGGCCCAAACTTACAATGAGCAGTTCTTC.